Below, 16 T cell receptor beta chains from the same sample are listed, as sequenced in a study of T-cell reconstitution after alpha-beta-depleted transplantation in children. Unique molecular identifiers were used to barcode this TCRbeta library. In TCRdb, the PCR reads were re-called with MiXCR into one record per CDR3 protein. The sample gives approximately 1,000,000 distinct CDR3 sequences, roughly 29% of which show up once; roughly 28% is in the top ten. The source was PBMCs, mostly from graft donor cells, collected 360 days after TCRalphabeta/CD19-depleted stem cell transplant. These receptors all stem from a boy under three years old who had a stem cell transplant for SCID, so the T cells may come from the graft donor.

The table lists this clonotype with a few counts. The V gene is TRBV5-1, the J gene TRBJ1-2; D gene ambiguous. The CDR3 extends over 14 amino acids. Trimming took 0 bases from V and 1 from J, leaving 7 bases between them. Germline V gene data show CDR1 as SGHRS and CDR2 as YFSETQ. The CDR3 here is CASSLVSSNYGYTF. The CDR3 DNA sequence: TGCGCCAGCAGCTTGGTCTCGAGTAACTATGGCTACACCTTC.

The chain links TRBV20-1 to TRBJ2-1, with D possibly being TRBD2 (7 bases). Germline CDR1 is DFQATT and CDR2 is SNEGSKA (reference sequence). Between the trimmed V and J ends, which lost 6 bases and 0 bases, there was a span of 15 bases. The CDR3 contains 15 residues. The CDR3 is CSAQGGPYSYNEQFF. CDR3 nucleotide sequence: TGCAGTGCACAGGGAGGGCCCTACTCCTACAATGAGCAGTTCTTC.

The CDR3 region has the DNA TGTGCCAGCAGTTACGGGTCGGCCACTGGAAACACCATATATTTT. This codes for CASSYGSATGNTIYF. V gene TRBV6-5 combines with J gene TRBJ1-3; D not certain. V was cut by 2 bases and J by 2 bases, with 10 bases left in between. The CDR3 consists of 15 residues. Germline CDR1 reads MNHEY; CDR2 reads SVGAGI.

This chain links TRBV18 with TRBJ2-1; TRBD2 matches at 10 bases. Germline assignment: CDR1 KGHSH and CDR2 LQKENI. J was trimmed by 7 bases and V by 0 bases; bases with no gene match: 6. The CDR3 is 16 residues long. The CDR3 loop is CASSPPVTSGTNEQFF. The CDR3 DNA reads as TGTGCCAGCTCACCACCGGTAACTAGCGGGACTAATGAGCAGTTCTTC.

The chain employs TRBV12-3 or TRBV12-4 and TRBJ2-7; 8 nucleotides line up with TRBD2. The junction had 6 bases not matched to a gene; V was cut back by 3 bases and J by 2 bases. The CDR3 is 15 residues long. The CDR3 DNA reads TGTGCCAGCAGTTTTGGGGTAGCGGGGACCTACGAGCAGTACTTC. The encoded protein is CASSFGVAGTYEQYF.

This clonotype was observed many times. The chain links TRBV7-8 to TRBJ2-7, with D unresolved. Looked up from germline, CDR1 is SGHVS and CDR2 is FQNEAQ. CDR3 length: 13 amino acids. The V end lost 2 bases, the J end lost 0 bases, and 5 bases lay between the germline ends. The CDR3 nucleotides read TGTGCCAGCAGCTTAACAGACTCCTACGAGCAGTACTTC. Amino acid sequence: CASSLTDSYEQYF.

The chain uses TRBV12-3 or TRBV12-4 and TRBJ2-3, with TRBD1 matching 10 bases. V dropped 7 bases and J dropped 3; count of bases not matched to a gene: 7. The CDR3 length is 15 residues. The CDR3 sequence is CASTNRQGATDTQYF. For the CDR3, the DNA is TGTGCCAGCACCAATCGACAGGGGGCTACAGATACGCAGTATTTT.

J is TRBJ2-2 and V is TRBV29-1; TRBD1 or TRBD2 may be the D gene (5 bases each). V lost 6 bases, J lost 5 bases, and 10 bases lay in between. This CDR3 contains 12 residues. Germline loops: CDR1 SQVTM, CDR2 ANQGSEA. The DNA of the CDR3 is TGCAGCGTCGCTTGGGGGACCGGGGAGCTGTTTTTT. It is translated as CSVAWGTGELFF.

The J gene is TRBJ2-7, the V gene TRBV3-1; D perhaps matches TRBD2 (6 bases). V was pared by 3 bases and J by 3 bases, with 12 bases between. Germline lookup yields CDR1 LGHDT and CDR2 YNNKEL (reference sequence). The CDR3 runs to 14 residues. The CDR3 spells CASSHPGLSYEQYF. The CDR3 nucleotides read TGTGCCAGCAGCCATCCGGGACTGAGCTACGAGCAGTACTTC.

CDR3 amino acids: CASSLGPGQGDTEAFF. CDR3 coding DNA: TGTGCCAGCAGCTTGGGCCCGGGACAGGGTGACACTGAAGCTTTCTTT. The V call is TRBV5-5, the J call TRBJ1-1; 9 positions agree with TRBD1. The germline gives CDR1 SGHKS, CDR2 YYEKEE (reference sequence). V dropped 0 bases and J dropped 3; count of bases not matched to a gene: 6. This CDR3 has 16 residues.

This clonotype came up a few times. The V call is TRBV18, the J call TRBJ2-1, with unresolved D. This CDR3 comprises 13 residues. Germline assignment: CDR1 KGHSH and CDR2 LQKENI. The germline V and J ends were trimmed by 4 bases and 4 bases, with 8 bases remaining between them. This chain's CDR3 is CASSRDKYNEQFF. The CDR3 DNA sequence: TGTGCCAGCTCACGAGACAAATACAATGAGCAGTTCTTC.

The chain carries TRBV12-3 or TRBV12-4 and TRBJ2-7, with D possibly being TRBD2 (6 bases). The V and J ends lost 3 bases and 4 bases respectively, with 16 bases between them. CDR3 length: 15 residues. The CDR3 DNA is TGTGCCAGCAGTTTGGGTCACGGTGGGGGGTACGAGCAGTACTTC. It yields the protein CASSLGHGGGYEQYF.

This chain connects TRBV13 to TRBJ2-5, with D tentatively TRBD2 (7 bases). The CDR3 length is 14 residues. Deletions cut 5 bases from V and 4 bases from J, with 14 bases between. CDR1 is PRHDT and CDR2 is FYEKMQ in the germline V gene (reference sequence). CDR3 sequence (DNA): TGTGCCAGCAGCGGCGGGGGCGGGGGAGAGACCCAGTACTTC. Encoded protein: CASSGGGGGETQYF.

The chain employs TRBV12-3 or TRBV12-4 and TRBJ1-1; 10 nucleotides line up with TRBD1. The CDR3 has 18 amino acids. The V gene end was trimmed by 5 bases and the J gene end by 0 bases; junction bases not matched to a gene: 12. In DNA form, the CDR3 reads TGTGCCAGCAGTGACCCCGGGACAGGGGTCGCTCTGAACACTGAAGCTTTCTTT. Residues: CASSDPGTGVALNTEAFF.

This chain uses TRBV7-9 with TRBJ2-1, with D possibly TRBD2 on 6 matching bases. This CDR3 contains 15 residues. Germline lookup yields CDR1 SEHNR and CDR2 FQNEAQ (reference sequence). The germline V and J ends were trimmed by 2 bases and 8 bases, with 16 bases remaining between them. In nucleotides, the CDR3 is TGTGCCAGCAGCTTAAGGCAGAGGGAGCGGGATGAGCAGTTCTTC. Its protein product is CASSLRQRERDEQFF. Full variable domain (missing parts from reference TRBV7-9 and TRBJ2-1): DTGVSQNPRHKITKRGQNVTFRCDPISEHNRLYWYRQTLGQGPEFLTYFQNEAQLEKSRLLSDRFSAERPKGSFSTLEIQRTEQGDSAMYLCASSLRQRERDEQFFGPGTRLTVL.

V and J are TRBV5-1 and TRBJ1-4; D may be TRBD1 (6 bases). The V end was cut by 2 bases, the J end by 0 bases, with 11 bases between. The V gene's germline CDR1 is SGHRS and CDR2 YFSETQ. This CDR3 has 16 residues. The CDR3 protein is CASSLQGGPTNEKLFF. CDR3 nucleotides: TGCGCCAGCAGCTTACAGGGAGGTCCAACTAATGAAAAACTGTTTTTT.